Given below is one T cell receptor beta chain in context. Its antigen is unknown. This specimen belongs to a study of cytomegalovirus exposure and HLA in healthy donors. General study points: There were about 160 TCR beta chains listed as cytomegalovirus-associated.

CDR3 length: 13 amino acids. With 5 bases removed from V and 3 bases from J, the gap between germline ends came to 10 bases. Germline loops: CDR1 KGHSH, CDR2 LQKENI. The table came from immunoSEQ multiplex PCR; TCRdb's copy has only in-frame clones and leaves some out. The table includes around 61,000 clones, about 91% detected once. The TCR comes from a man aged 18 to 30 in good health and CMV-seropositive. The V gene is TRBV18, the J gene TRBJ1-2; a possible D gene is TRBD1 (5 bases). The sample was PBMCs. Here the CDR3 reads CASSTGRDYGYTF. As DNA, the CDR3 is TGTGCCAGCTCAACAGGACGAGACTATGGCTACACCTTC.